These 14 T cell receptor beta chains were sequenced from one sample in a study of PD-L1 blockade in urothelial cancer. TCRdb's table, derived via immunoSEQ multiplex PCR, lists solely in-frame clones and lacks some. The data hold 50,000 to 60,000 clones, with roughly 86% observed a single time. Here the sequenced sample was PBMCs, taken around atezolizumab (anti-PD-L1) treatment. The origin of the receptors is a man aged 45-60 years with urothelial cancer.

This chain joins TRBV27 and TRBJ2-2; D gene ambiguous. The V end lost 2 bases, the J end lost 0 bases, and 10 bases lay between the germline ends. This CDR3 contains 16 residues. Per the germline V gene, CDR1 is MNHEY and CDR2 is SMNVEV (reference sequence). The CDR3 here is CASSLTVVSNTGELFF. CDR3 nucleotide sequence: TGTGCCAGCAGTTTAACAGTAGTCTCGAACACCGGGGAGCTGTTTTTT.

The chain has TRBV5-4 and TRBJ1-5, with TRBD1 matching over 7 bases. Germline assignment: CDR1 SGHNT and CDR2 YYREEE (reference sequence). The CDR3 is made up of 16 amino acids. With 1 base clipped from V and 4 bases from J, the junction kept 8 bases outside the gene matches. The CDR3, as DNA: TGTGCCAGCAGCTTGCAGTCAGGGGGTGAAAATCAGCCCCAGCATTTT. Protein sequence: CASSLQSGGENQPQHF.

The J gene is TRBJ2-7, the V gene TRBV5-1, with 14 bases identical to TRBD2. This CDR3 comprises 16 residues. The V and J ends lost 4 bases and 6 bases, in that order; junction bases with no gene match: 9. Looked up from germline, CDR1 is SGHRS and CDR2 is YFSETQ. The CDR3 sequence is CASSPAGLAGEGEQYF. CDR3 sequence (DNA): TGCGCCAGCAGCCCGGCGGGACTAGCGGGAGAGGGCGAGCAGTACTTC.

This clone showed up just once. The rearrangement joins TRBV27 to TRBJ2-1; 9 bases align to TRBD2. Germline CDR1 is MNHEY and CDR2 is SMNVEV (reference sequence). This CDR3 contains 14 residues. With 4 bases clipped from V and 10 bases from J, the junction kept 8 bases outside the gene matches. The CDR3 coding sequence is TGTGCCAGCAGTTCGCCGGGACTAGCTCAAGAGCAGTTCTTC. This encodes CASSSPGLAQEQFF.

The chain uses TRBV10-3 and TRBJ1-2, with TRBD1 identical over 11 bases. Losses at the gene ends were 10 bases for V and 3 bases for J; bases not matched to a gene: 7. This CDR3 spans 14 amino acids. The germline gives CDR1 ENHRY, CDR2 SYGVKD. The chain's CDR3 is CATSGGQGDYGYTF. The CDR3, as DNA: TGTGCCACTTCAGGGGGACAGGGGGACTATGGCTACACCTTC.

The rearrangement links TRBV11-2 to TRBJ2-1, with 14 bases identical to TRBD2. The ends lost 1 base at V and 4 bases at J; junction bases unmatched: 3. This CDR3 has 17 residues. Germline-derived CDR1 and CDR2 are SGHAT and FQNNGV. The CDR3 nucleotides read TGTGCCAGCAGCTTAGGGGGACTAGCGGGGGCATACAATGAGCAGTTCTTC. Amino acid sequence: CASSLGGLAGAYNEQFF.

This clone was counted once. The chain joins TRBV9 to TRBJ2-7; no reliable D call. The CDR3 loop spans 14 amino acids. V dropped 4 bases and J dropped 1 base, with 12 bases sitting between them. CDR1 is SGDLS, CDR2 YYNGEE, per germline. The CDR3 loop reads CASSPTTGSYEQYF. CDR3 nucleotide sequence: TGTGCCAGCAGCCCCACGACTGGTTCCTACGAGCAGTACTTC.

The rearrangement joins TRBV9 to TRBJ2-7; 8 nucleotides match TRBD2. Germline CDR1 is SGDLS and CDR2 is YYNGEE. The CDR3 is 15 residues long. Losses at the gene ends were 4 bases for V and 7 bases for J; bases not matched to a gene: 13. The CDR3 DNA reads TGTGCCAGCAGCCCCGCGGGTATAGCGGGGCGGGAGCAGTACTTC. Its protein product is CASSPAGIAGREQYF.

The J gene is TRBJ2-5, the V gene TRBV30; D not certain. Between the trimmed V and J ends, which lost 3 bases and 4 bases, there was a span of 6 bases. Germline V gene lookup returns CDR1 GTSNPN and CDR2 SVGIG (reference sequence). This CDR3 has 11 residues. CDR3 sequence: CAWRRRETQYF. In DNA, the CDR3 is TGTGCCTGGAGGAGGCGAGAGACCCAGTACTTC.

The CDR3, as DNA: TGTGCCAGCAGCCGAGGGCCCTCGGGCGCGGATAACGAGCAGTACTTC. Translating it yields CASSRGPSGADNEQYF. The chain uses TRBV7-3 and TRBJ2-7; perhaps TRBD2 as D (5 bases). This CDR3 is built from 16 residues. Per germline, CDR1 SGHTA and CDR2 FQGTGA. Trimming pared 5 bases from V and 5 bases from J, leaving 22 bases between.

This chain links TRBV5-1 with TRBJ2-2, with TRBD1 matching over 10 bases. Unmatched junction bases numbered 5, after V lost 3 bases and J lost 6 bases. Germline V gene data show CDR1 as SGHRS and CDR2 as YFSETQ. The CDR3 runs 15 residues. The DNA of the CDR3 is TGCGCCAGCAGCTGGGGACAGGGGAGCGCCGGGGAGCTGTTTTTT. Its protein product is CASSWGQGSAGELFF.

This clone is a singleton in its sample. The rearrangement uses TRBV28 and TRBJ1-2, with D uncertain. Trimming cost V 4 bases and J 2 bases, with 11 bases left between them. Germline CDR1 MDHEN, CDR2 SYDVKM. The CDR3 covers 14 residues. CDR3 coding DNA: TGTGCCAGCAGTTCCCTGGTCGGGAACTATGGCTACACCTTC. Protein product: CASSSLVGNYGYTF.

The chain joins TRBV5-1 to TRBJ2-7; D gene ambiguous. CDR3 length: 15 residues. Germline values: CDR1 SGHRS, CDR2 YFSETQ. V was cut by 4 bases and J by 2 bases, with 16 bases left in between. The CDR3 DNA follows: TGCGCCAGCAGCGCTGGCACCACAGTGACCTACGAGCAGTACTTC. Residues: CASSAGTTVTYEQYF.

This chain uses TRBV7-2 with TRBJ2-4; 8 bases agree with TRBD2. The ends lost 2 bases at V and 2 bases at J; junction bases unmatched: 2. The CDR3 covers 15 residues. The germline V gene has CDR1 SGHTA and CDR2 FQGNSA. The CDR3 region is CASSLREGTKNIQYF. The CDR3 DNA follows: TGTGCCAGCAGCTTACGGGAGGGTACCAAAAACATTCAGTACTTC.